The 27 T cell receptor beta chains listed next were all sequenced from one sample in a study of OX40 agonist ivuxolimab in advanced cancers. Profiling relied on immunoSEQ multiplex PCR, and the TCRdb table lists in-frame clones only, not all of them. The repertoire holds over 45,000 clones, over 90% seen once, with about 20% in the top ten. The source was CD4+ or CD8+ T cells sorted from blood, collected in a trial of the OX40 agonist ivuxolimab. Receptors were obtained from an adult with an advanced solid tumor such as melanoma, head and neck, liver or kidney cancer.

The chain employs TRBV10-1 and TRBJ1-2, with D maybe TRBD1 (5 bases). Trimming removed 3 bases from V and 6 bases from J, with 11 bases in between. The CDR3 runs to 13 residues. Germline V gene sequence: CDR1 WNHNN, CDR2 SYGVQD (reference sequence). The CDR3 sequence is CASSELGPHGYTF. Written as DNA, the CDR3 is TGCGCCAGCAGTGAACTGGGGCCCCATGGCTACACCTTC.

The rearrangement links TRBV6-5 to TRBJ1-1; D is unresolved. This CDR3 spans 15 amino acids. Per germline, CDR1 MNHEY and CDR2 SVGAGI. Trimming cost V 0 bases and J 4 bases, with 12 bases left between them. CDR3 bases: TGTGCCAGCAGTTACTCAAGGGCCGGAGTCACTGAAGCTTTCTTT. Protein product: CASSYSRAGVTEAFF.

This clone has a single count. The chain has TRBV2 and TRBJ2-1; 10 bases are shared with TRBD2. CDR3 length equals 16 residues. The germline V gene encodes CDR1 SNHLY and CDR2 FYNNEI. The junction had 12 bases not matched to a gene; V was cut back by 10 bases and J by 3 bases. The CDR3: CAIPLKEREGYNEQFF. CDR3 nucleotides: TGTGCCATCCCGTTGAAGGAGCGGGAGGGCTACAATGAGCAGTTCTTC.

The chain carries TRBV4-3 and TRBJ2-7; tentative D call: TRBD1 (5 bases). V lost 0 bases, J lost 1 base, and 7 bases lay in between. The CDR3 spans 14 residues. Germline V gives CDR1 LGHNA, CDR2 YSLEER. The CDR3 coding sequence is TGCGCCAGCAGCCAAGACTCAGGGTCCTACGAGCAGTACTTC. It translates to CASSQDSGSYEQYF.

The V gene is TRBV15, the J gene TRBJ2-7, with 15 positions matching TRBD2. The trim removed 0 bases at V and 4 bases at J, leaving 4 bases unmatched. This CDR3 spans 17 amino acids. CDR1 is LNHNV, CDR2 YYDKDF, per germline (reference sequence). CDR3 residues: CATSRDGLAGGLYEQYF. As DNA, the CDR3 is TGTGCCACCAGCAGAGATGGACTAGCGGGAGGGCTTTACGAGCAGTACTTC.

This clone appeared a single time. The rearrangement joins TRBV28 to TRBJ1-2; 12 bases agree with TRBD1. The CDR3 runs to 17 residues. Per germline, CDR1 MDHEN and CDR2 SYDVKM. With 4 bases clipped from V and 1 base from J, the junction kept 7 bases outside the gene matches. In DNA form, the CDR3 reads TGTGCCAGCAGTTCTGGGGACAGGGGGCCTGGTAACTATGGCTACACCTTC. Translating gives CASSSGDRGPGNYGYTF.

This rearrangement joins TRBV27 to TRBJ2-7; 7 bases match TRBD2. The CDR3 has 12 residues. V was pared by 6 bases and J by 6 bases, with 5 bases of the junction left unmatched. Germline-derived CDR1 and CDR2 are MNHEY and SMNVEV (reference sequence). The CDR3 nucleotides are TGTGCCAGCAGACAAGGGAGGGCCGAGCAGTACTTC. Translating gives CASRQGRAEQYF.

The DNA for the CDR3 is TGTGCCAGCAGCTTGGAGAGCGGGAGAGCGTACGAGCAGTACTTC. This sequence encodes CASSLESGRAYEQYF. The rearrangement links TRBV5-8 to TRBJ2-7, with 8 bases lining up with TRBD2. Germline V lookup: CDR1 SGHTS, CDR2 YDEGEE. The CDR3 runs 15 residues. V gave up 0 bases and J gave up 4 bases; unmatched junction bases: 6.

V usage is TRBV9 and J usage is TRBJ2-2; a weak D match, TRBD1 (5 bases). Trimming left V 0 bases short and J 1 base short, with 10 bases between. The CDR3 length is 16 residues. The germline V gene encodes CDR1 SGDLS and CDR2 YYNGEE. The CDR3 sequence: CASSVVPGMNTGELFF. DNA of the CDR3: TGTGCCAGCAGCGTAGTCCCAGGGATGAACACCGGGGAGCTGTTTTTT.

The rearrangement uses TRBV7-9 and TRBJ2-7, with D tentatively TRBD1 (6 bases). Per the germline V gene, CDR1 is SEHNR and CDR2 is FQNEAQ (reference sequence). The CDR3 runs to 12 residues. Trimming removed 5 bases at V and 6 bases at J, with 11 bases between. This CDR3 reads CASSLTGSEQYF. DNA for the CDR3: TGTGCCAGCAGCCTCACAGGGAGCGAGCAGTACTTC.

The chain is built from TRBV18 and TRBJ2-7, with no clear D. Germline CDR1 and CDR2: KGHSH and LQKENI. The V and J ends lost 2 bases and 3 bases respectively, with 8 bases between them. The CDR3 is made up of 13 amino acids. The CDR3 nucleotides are TGTGCCAGCTCACCAATTAACCACTACGAGCAGTACTTC. This codes for CASSPINHYEQYF.

This chain links TRBV18 with TRBJ2-5, with D hard to call. This CDR3 has 17 amino acids. Germline CDR1 and CDR2: KGHSH and LQKENI. Deletions cut 5 bases from V and 3 bases from J, with 22 bases between. CDR3 loop: CASSTTPVLLSEETQYF. As DNA, the CDR3 is TGTGCCAGCTCAACCACTCCGGTCCTCCTGTCCGAAGAGACCCAGTACTTC. Looking up the rest from reference TRBV18 and TRBJ2-5 gives the full variable domain: NAGVMQNPRHLVRRRGQEARLRCSPMKGHSHVYWYRQLPEEGLKFMVYLQKENIIDESGMPKERFSAEFPKEGPSILRIQQVVRGDSAAYFCASSTTPVLLSEETQYFGPGTRLLVL.

The gene calls are TRBV11-2 and TRBJ2-3; 9 nucleotides align to TRBD2. This CDR3 comprises 15 residues. The junction had 3 bases not matched to a gene; V was cut back by 1 base and J by 4 bases. The germline V gene encodes CDR1 SGHAT and CDR2 FQNNGV. CDR3 region: CASSLVLAGADTQYF. CDR3 nucleotides: TGTGCCAGCAGCTTAGTTTTAGCGGGAGCAGATACGCAGTATTTT.

The CDR3 DNA follows: TGTGCCAGCAGTTTTAGGGGCAATCAGCCCCAGCATTTT. Translation gives CASSFRGNQPQHF. The chain combines TRBV27 with TRBJ1-5; D is undetermined. The CDR3 extends over 13 amino acids. V lost 3 bases to trimming and J lost 2 bases, with 5 bases between them. Germline CDR1 and CDR2: MNHEY and SMNVEV (reference sequence).

This clone was seen once. The chain has TRBV7-2 and TRBJ1-3, with D possibly matching TRBD1 (5 bases). The V end lost 2 bases, the J end lost 0 bases, and 11 bases lay between the germline ends. Per germline, CDR1 SGHTA and CDR2 FQGNSA. The CDR3 sequence is 16 residues long. The CDR3, as DNA: TGTGCCAGCAGCTTATGGGGCTTGGGCTCTGGAAACACCATATATTTT. Protein: CASSLWGLGSGNTIYF.

The chain joins TRBV27 to TRBJ2-3; TRBD2 aligns across 7 bases. This CDR3 has 16 residues. Germline CDR1 MNHEY, CDR2 SMNVEV (reference sequence). Losses at the gene ends were 5 bases for V and 5 bases for J; bases not matched to a gene: 13. In DNA, the CDR3 is TGTGCCAGCAGTCTCGCCTTTGGCGGGAGAGGAGATACGCAGTATTTT. This translates into CASSLAFGGRGDTQYF.

The chain recombines TRBV28 with TRBJ2-3; D unclear. The V end was cut by 3 bases, the J end by 1 base, with 8 bases between. CDR1 and CDR2 (germline): MDHEN, SYDVKM. The CDR3 contains 14 residues. The CDR3 here is CASSFHEGTDTQYF. The DNA for the CDR3 is TGTGCCAGCAGTTTCCATGAGGGCACAGATACGCAGTATTTT.

The chain uses TRBV28 and TRBJ1-5; the D gene is possibly TRBD1 (6 bases). Germline V gene lookup returns CDR1 MDHEN and CDR2 SYDVKM. Trimming pared 3 bases from V and 4 bases from J, leaving 16 bases between. The CDR3 has 16 amino acids. This CDR3 is CASSLGQGTLNQPQHF. In nucleotides, the CDR3 is TGTGCCAGCAGTTTGGGGCAGGGGACATTAAATCAGCCCCAGCATTTT.

In this sample, this clone turned up a few times. This chain uses TRBV23-1 with TRBJ1-5; 7 nucleotides agree with TRBD1. TRBV23-1 is an ORF, and what it does is uncertain. This CDR3 region has 14 residues. The V and J ends lost 2 bases and 4 bases, in that order; junction bases with no gene match: 2. The DNA of the CDR3 is TGCGCCAGCAGTCAAAGGGACAGTAATCAGCCCCAGCATTTT. Translation: CASSQRDSNQPQHF.

Here the CDR3 reads CASSPFLSLGQFF. In nucleotides, the CDR3 is TGTGCCAGCAGCCCTTTCCTTAGTCTTGGCCAGTTCTTC. This chain uses TRBV13 with TRBJ2-1; D remains ambiguous. Trimming removed 5 bases from V and 13 bases from J, with 18 bases in between. This CDR3 region has 13 residues. Germline values: CDR1 PRHDT, CDR2 FYEKMQ (reference sequence).

The chain couples TRBV29-1 to TRBJ2-1; D unclear. V was clipped by 0 bases and J by 3 bases, with 9 bases between them. This CDR3 has 14 residues. Germline CDR1 SQVTM, CDR2 ANQGSEA. In DNA form, the CDR3 reads TGCAGCGTTGAAGATCTTAGGGACTACAATGAGCAGTTCTTC. This gives the protein CSVEDLRDYNEQFF.

The V call is TRBV28, the J call TRBJ2-7, with unresolved D. With 2 bases removed from V and 1 base from J, the gap between germline ends came to 6 bases. Germline CDR1 is MDHEN and CDR2 is SYDVKM. CDR3 length: 13 amino acids. The CDR3 here is CASSLHQSYEQYF. CDR3 nucleotides: TGTGCCAGCAGTTTACACCAATCCTACGAGCAGTACTTC. Complete variable domain (other parts from reference TRBV28 and TRBJ2-7): DVKVTQSSRYLVKRTGEKVFLECVQDMDHENMFWYRQDPGLGLRLIYFSYDVKMKEKGDIPEGYSVSREKKERFSLILESASTNQTSMYLCASSLHQSYEQYFGPGTRLTVT.

This clone appeared once. This chain links TRBV6-5 with TRBJ2-1, with 10 bases matching TRBD2. There are 15 residues in the CDR3. Losses at the gene ends were 2 bases for V and 8 bases for J; bases not matched to a gene: 6. Germline CDR1 reads MNHEY; CDR2 reads SVGAGI. CDR3 in DNA: TGTGCCAGCAGTTACGTGCTAGCGGGAGTCTATGAGCAGTTCTTC. Its protein is CASSYVLAGVYEQFF.

The rearrangement joins TRBV19 to TRBJ2-7, with TRBD2 identical over 12 bases. Germline V gene sequence: CDR1 LNHDA, CDR2 SQIVND (reference sequence). The CDR3 is 15 residues long. Trimming at V came to 2 bases and at J to 3 bases, leaving 2 bases not matched to a gene. The CDR3, as DNA: TGTGCCAGTAGTATAACTAGCGGGAGGCTCTACGAGCAGTACTTC. Translation gives CASSITSGRLYEQYF. The whole variable domain, remainder taken from reference TRBV19 and TRBJ2-7, is DGGITQSPKYLFRKEGQNVTLSCEQNLNHDAMYWYRQDPGQGLRLIYYSQIVNDFQKGDIAEGYSVSREKKESFPLTVTSAQKNPTAFYLCASSITSGRLYEQYFGPGTRLTVT.

The chain combines TRBV6-4 with TRBJ2-3; a weak D match, TRBD1 (6 bases). The V gene's germline CDR1 is MRHNA and CDR2 SNTAGT. V dropped 4 bases and J dropped 2 bases, with 7 bases sitting between them. The CDR3 extends over 13 amino acids. CDR3 loop: CASSGDNTDTQYF. The CDR3 DNA is TGTGCCAGCAGTGGGGACAACACAGATACGCAGTATTTT.

This clone was recorded once. This chain connects TRBV7-2 to TRBJ2-1, with 10 bases matching TRBD1. V lost 4 bases and J lost 4; bases outside the gene matches: 7. The CDR3 covers 16 residues. Germline CDR1 SGHTA, CDR2 FQGNSA. The CDR3 region has the DNA TGTGCCAGCAGCTCGGGACAGGGGAGGGCTTACAATGAGCAGTTCTTC. Its protein is CASSSGQGRAYNEQFF.

The chain links TRBV4-3 to TRBJ1-1; tentative D call: TRBD1 (6 bases). The CDR3 length is 19 residues. In germline, CDR1 is LGHNA, CDR2 YSLEER. The V end lost 0 bases, the J end lost 0 bases, and 20 bases lay between the germline ends. The CDR3 coding sequence is TGCGCCAGCAGCCAAGATCCCAGGGGTCCGGAGGGGTTGAACACTGAAGCTTTCTTT. Protein product: CASSQDPRGPEGLNTEAFF.